These T cell receptor beta chains were read from a single sample in a study of T cells in localized non-small cell lung cancer. Only in-frame clones appear in the TCRdb table, and some are missing; sequencing was by immunoSEQ multiplex PCR. Of thousands of clones listed, more than 20% are singletons. This specimen consisted of normal lung tissue next to the tumor, obtained before any cancer treatment. The receptors were sampled from a male donor older than 55 with stage II lung adenocarcinoma. Each CDR3 is given with its conserved first and last residue. D genes are given only for firm matches. Clone size, where shown, is once, few, many, or a class for clones that have expanded.

few | TRBD2 | TRBJ2-7 | TRBV11-3 | TGTGCCAGCAGCCGGACTAGCGGAGGCTGGGAGCAGTACTTC | CASSRTSGGWEQYF
- | - | TRBJ2-6 | TRBV5-1 | TGCGCCAGCAGCGGCGAATTCTCTGGGGCCAACGTCCTGACTTTC | CASSGEFSGANVLTF
few | - | TRBJ2-3 | TRBV4-1 | TGCGCCAGCAGCCAAGAGGGAAGGGGGGCAGATACGCAGTATTTT | CASSQEGRGADTQYF
few | - | TRBJ1-1 | TRBV19 | TGTGCCAGTAGTATTCCCGCGAGGCATGAAGCTTTCTTT | CASSIPARHEAFF
few | TRBD1 | TRBJ1-1 | TRBV9 | TGTGCCAGCAGGCGGGACAGTCAGGGGGAAGCTTTCTTT | CASRRDSQGEAFF
- | - | TRBJ1-2 | TRBV4-1 | TGCGCCAGCAGCCAGGGGGTGGGGGCGGACTATGGCTACACCTTC | CASSQGVGADYGYTF
few | TRBD1 | TRBJ1-2 | TRBV23-1 | TGCGCCAGCAGCCAAGAGGCGGGACAGAGCTACACCTTC | CASSQEAGQSYTF
- | - | TRBJ2-6 | TRBV18 | TGTGCCAGCTCACCATACACAGGGACGAACTCTGGGGCCAACGTCCTGACTTTC | CASSPYTGTNSGANVLTF
medium-sized | TRBD1 | TRBJ1-1 | TRBV11-3 | TGTGCCAGCAGCCCAACAGGGGTGGTAGGGGTTGATGGTGAAGCTTTCTTT | CASSPTGVVGVDGEAFF
- | TRBD1 | TRBJ2-2 | TRBV19 | TGTGCCAGTAGTATAGTAGGGACAGGGGGCTTTGGCGGGGAGCTGTTTTTT | CASSIVGTGGFGGELFF
- | - | TRBJ1-2 | TRBV9 | TGTGCCAGCAGCGTAGACCTCACAGGGCCCGACTACACCTTC | CASSVDLTGPDYTF
few | - | TRBJ1-6 | TRBV6-8 | TGTGCCAGCAGGTTCCGGGACACTAATTCACCCCTCCACTTT | CASRFRDTNSPLHF
few | - | TRBJ1-1 | TRBV6-8 | TGTGCCAGCAGTTACAAGGGCACTGAAGCTTTCTTT | CASSYKGTEAFF
few | - | TRBJ2-3 | TRBV5-1 | TGCGCCAGCAGCCAAGAAATAGCTGTGACAGATACGCAGTATTTT | CASSQEIAVTDTQYF
- | TRBD1 | TRBJ1-6 | TRBV30 | TGTGCCTGGATAAAGAAAGGACAGGGGGATTCACCCCTCCACTTT | CAWIKKGQGDSPLHF
few | TRBD1 | TRBJ1-2 | TRBV5-1 | TGCGCCAGCAGCTTGCTGGGACAGGGGATGGATGGCTACACCTTC | CASSLLGQGMDGYTF
- | - | TRBJ2-7 | TRBV29-1 | TGCAGCGTTGTTCAGGGTACCCACGAGCAGTACTTC | CSVVQGTHEQYF
- | - | TRBJ1-2 | TRBV5-1 | TGCGCCAGCAGCTTAGGCCATGAGTCTCTGTATCGCTACACCTTC | CASSLGHESLYRYTF
few | TRBD2 | TRBJ2-2 | TRBV27 | TGTGCCAGCAGGGGAGGGAAGGACACCGGGGAGCTGTTTTTT | CASRGGKDTGELFF
- | TRBD2 | TRBJ2-2 | TRBV5-1 | TGCGCCAGCAGAGCCGGGACAACCCTAGCGGGAGTGAGCACCGGGGAGCTGTTTTTT | CASRAGTTLAGVSTGELFF
- | - | TRBJ2-1 | TRBV7-5 | TGTGCCAGCAGCCATACCGGCCGGGGCAATGAGCAGTTCTTC | CASSHTGRGNEQFF
- | - | TRBJ2-1 | TRBV19 | TGTGCCAGTAGTCCGTCCCGCCCTTACAATGAGCAGTTCTTC | CASSPSRPYNEQFF
few | - | TRBJ2-4 | TRBV11-3 | TGTGCCAGCAGCTTCTCCGAGGGGTCCAAAAACATTCAGTACTTC | CASSFSEGSKNIQYF
few | TRBD1 | TRBJ2-7 | TRBV6-8 | TGTGCCAGCAGTTCAGGGGGCGCCTATGGCGAGCAGTACTTC | CASSSGGAYGEQYF
- | - | TRBJ1-2 | TRBV15 | TGTGCCACCAGCAGAGGGGGTGGTAACTATGGCTACACCTTC | CATSRGGGNYGYTF
- | TRBD1 | TRBJ2-5 | TRBV9 | TGTGCCAGCAGCTCTCGCGAGGGGGCCATCGGGGAGACCCAGTACTTC | CASSSREGAIGETQYF
- | - | TRBJ1-1 | TRBV28 | TGTGCCAGCAGTTTTTCAGGGGCGGCTACGGCTTTCTTT | CASSFSGAATAFF
- | - | TRBJ1-4 | TRBV18 | TGTGCCAGCTCACCACCGGGAGGGGGTGCAACTAATGAAAAACTGTTTTTT | CASSPPGGGATNEKLFF
few | - | TRBJ1-2 | TRBV28 | TGTGCCAGCAGCCGACTCCGTGCGGGTGGCTACACCTTC | CASSRLRAGGYTF
- | - | TRBJ2-7 | TRBV10-2 | TGCGCCAGCAGTGAATCCCGGACAGAACTCTACGAGCAGTACTTC | CASSESRTELYEQYF
medium-sized | - | TRBJ1-2 | TRBV7-2 | TGTGCCAGCTATAACCGGGTCGATAGGGGCTACACCTTC | CASYNRVDRGYTF
few | - | TRBJ1-2 | TRBV6-8 | TGTGCCAGCAGTCTCCAGGGCGCGGGAAACTATGGCTACACCTTC | CASSLQGAGNYGYTF
large | TRBD1 | TRBJ1-6 | TRBV9 | TGTGCCAGCAGCGTAGAAGGGACAGGGGGTAATTCACCCCTCCACTTT | CASSVEGTGGNSPLHF
- | - | TRBJ2-2 | TRBV9 | TGTGCCAGCAGCGTCCTGGGGGGAGAGGGAGGAGTGTTTTTT | CASSVLGGEGGVFF
few | TRBD1 | TRBJ2-1 | TRBV7-2 | TGTGCCAGCAGCTTTCGTTTGGGACAGGGAAGTGAGCAGTTCTTC | CASSFRLGQGSEQFF
- | - | TRBJ2-5 | TRBV5-1 | TGCGCCAGCAGCTTGGGTAGTCAGGGCCTAGGGGAGACCCAGTACTTC | CASSLGSQGLGETQYF
few | - | TRBJ2-2 | TRBV30 | TGTGCCTGGGCGCGAGGGGGTAGCGGCACCGGGGAGCTGTTTTTT | CAWARGGSGTGELFF
few | - | TRBJ1-2 | TRBV6-8 | TGTGCCAGTCGGGGACGACCCGGGACCGACGCTGGGGGCTATGGCTACACCTTC | CASRGRPGTDAGGYGYTF
few | TRBD2 | TRBJ2-7 | TRBV6-8 | TGTGCCAGCAGTCTCAGCGGGGGGGCTCTCGAGCAGTACTTC | CASSLSGGALEQYF
- | - | TRBJ2-2 | TRBV5-1 | TGCGCCAGCAGCCAAAGCACAGGGAACACCGGGGAGCTGTTTTTT | CASSQSTGNTGELFF
- | - | TRBJ2-7 | TRBV23-1 | TGCGCCAGCAGTCCCCTCCTCCCCTACGAGCAGTACTTC | CASSPLLPYEQYF
- | TRBD1 | TRBJ1-6 | TRBV11-3 | TGTGCCAGCAGCTTGGGACAGGTTAATAATTCACCCCTCCACTTT | CASSLGQVNNSPLHF
- | TRBD2 | TRBJ2-1 | TRBV28 | TGTGCCACAATGCCAGCGGGAGGCTGGTACAATGAGCAGTTCTTC | CATMPAGGWYNEQFF
- | - | TRBJ1-2 | TRBV11-3 | TGTGCCAGCACCCGACTTAGGGCCAACCGTAACTATGGCTACACCTTC | CASTRLRANRNYGYTF
once | TRBD1 | TRBJ1-2 | TRBV28 | TGTGCCAGCAGTTTAATTCCCCGGACAGGCTATGGCTACACCTTC | CASSLIPRTGYGYTF
few | - | TRBJ2-2 | TRBV9 | TGTGCCAGCAGCGTAGTAAACACACCCGGGGAGCTGTTTTTT | CASSVVNTPGELFF
- | TRBD1 | TRBJ1-1 | TRBV6-8 | TGTGCCAGTCAACAGGGGTGGATCGCTGAAGCTTTCTTT | CASQQGWIAEAFF
- | - | TRBJ1-6 | TRBV14 | TGTGCCAGCAGCCAATGGGGGGGGGTAAATTCACCCCTCCACTTT | CASSQWGGVNSPLHF
few | - | TRBJ1-1 | TRBV11-3 | TGTGCCAGCAGCCCATGGACACCAAAGAACACTGAAGCTTTCTTT | CASSPWTPKNTEAFF
once | - | TRBJ1-3 | TRBV5-1 | TGCGCCAGCAGCTTGTCCGCCAGCTCTGGAAACACCATATATTTT | CASSLSASSGNTIYF
- | - | TRBJ1-6 | TRBV11-3 | TGTGCCAGCACCCAATCCTCAGCATCTAATTCACCCCTCCACTTT | CASTQSSASNSPLHF
- | - | TRBJ2-5 | TRBV11-3 | TGTGCCAGCACCGTAAACGTTAGGGGGGAGACCCAGTACTTC | CASTVNVRGETQYF
hyperexpanded | - | TRBJ2-1 | TRBV6-8 | TGTGCCAGCAGTCCCGGCAGGGAACCCTACAATGAGCAGTTCTTC | CASSPGREPYNEQFF